The rows below give T cell receptor beta chains drawn from one sample of a study of vaccination and CD4 T cells after COVID-19. What these receptors recognize is not known. TCRdb reanalysed the PCR reads using MiXCR and keeps one entry per CDR3 protein. Of some 16,000 distinct CDR3 sequences in the sample, more than 65% were seen once. The specimen was CD4+ T cells from blood, cultured in vitro. Source of these receptors: a human donor who had recovered from COVID-19. CDR3s include the opening cysteine and the closing phenylalanine or tryptophan. A D gene is named only where the DNA matches it firmly. Some rows have no size entry. The others give once, few or many, or a class for an expanded clone.

>TRBV19|.|TRBJ1-5|.
CASSMLVSPQHF
TGTGCCAGTAGTATGCTCGTTTCGCCCCAGCATTTT
>TRBV20-1|.|TRBJ1-5|.
CSARDVPGVSSNQPQHF
TGCAGTGCTAGAGATGTGCCAGGGGTGAGTAGCAATCAGCCCCAGCATTTT
>TRBV20-1|.|TRBJ1-1|TRBD1
CSASNRGSNTEAFF
TGCAGTGCTAGCAACAGGGGATCAAACACTGAAGCTTTCTTT
>TRBV6-1|.|TRBJ1-5|.
CASSDDGLPNQPQHF
TGTGCCAGCAGTGACGACGGGTTACCCAATCAGCCCCAGCATTTT
>TRBV19|.|TRBJ2-5|.
CASSLGPSAETQYF
TGTGCCAGTAGTTTAGGGCCGTCTGCGGAGACCCAGTACTTC
>TRBV7-2|.|TRBJ2-5|.
CASSRESGETQYF
TGTGCCAGCAGCCGGGAGTCTGGGGAGACCCAGTACTTC
>TRBV20-1|.|TRBJ2-5|TRBD2
CSARKAGSGGSGETQYF
TGCAGTGCTAGAAAAGCGGGGTCTGGCGGGAGTGGTGAGACCCAGTACTTC
>TRBV20-1|.|TRBJ2-3|TRBD1
CSASNRGPSTDTQYF
TGCAGTGCCTCGAACAGGGGGCCTAGCACAGATACGCAGTATTTT
>TRBV21-1|.|TRBJ1-5|.
CASSTETGGCQPQHF
TGTGCCAGCAGCACTGAGACAGGGGGCTGTCAGCCCCAGCATTTT
>TRBV21-1|.|TRBJ2-3|.
CTSSQGLAGGGDTQYF
TGTACCAGCAGCCAAGGACTAGCGGGGGGAGGGGATACGCAGTATTTT
>TRBV11-3|.|TRBJ1-1|.
CASSLDGVAFF
TGTGCCAGCAGCTTAGACGGTGTTGCTTTCTTT
>TRBV27|.|TRBJ1-2|.
CASTPGRGIGYTF
TGTGCCAGCACCCCAGGTCGAGGGATTGGCTACACCTTC
>TRBV15|.|TRBJ1-6|.
CATSRVLSGRYNSPLHF
TGTGCCACCAGCAGAGTCCTGAGTGGGCGGTATAATTCACCCCTCCACTTT
>TRBV20-1|.|TRBJ1-4|.
CSAANPPGDNEKLFF
TGCAGTGCTGCCAACCCCCCGGGTGATAATGAAAAACTGTTTTTT
>TRBV20-1|.|TRBJ2-3|.
CSARVGRGSGSTDTQYF
TGCAGTGCTAGAGTAGGGAGGGGGTCAGGTAGCACAGATACGCAGTATTTT
>TRBV6-1|.|TRBJ1-5|.
CASSMDSRHQPQHF
TGTGCCAGCAGTATGGACAGCCGGCATCAGCCCCAGCATTTT
>TRBV6-1|few|TRBJ2-1|TRBD2
CASSTSGRVDEQFF
TGTGCCAGCAGTACAAGCGGGAGGGTTGATGAGCAGTTCTTC
>TRBV30|.|TRBJ2-7|TRBD2
CAWSVRGRAFGYEQCF
TGTGCCTGGAGTGTACGCGGGAGGGCCTTCGGGTACGAGCAGTGCTTC
>TRBV6-5|.|TRBJ1-1|.
CASSFRWHAEVAEAFF
TGTGCCAGCAGTTTTCGGTGGCACGCGGAGGTGGCTGAAGCTTTCTTT
>TRBV15|.|TRBJ2-3|.
CVTSRDLITDTQYF
TGTGTCACCAGCAGAGATTTGATCACAGATACGCAGTATTTT
>TRBV27|.|TRBJ1-1|.
CASSSIFGPMNTEAFF
TGTGCCAGCAGTTCGATCTTTGGTCCTATGAACACTGAAGCTTTCTTT
>TRBV10-3|.|TRBJ1-3|.
CAIKTGAAGNTIYF
TGTGCCATCAAAACCGGGGCCGCTGGAAACACCATATATTTT
>TRBV12-3/TRBV12-4|.|TRBJ1-2|.
CASSPQGLYYGYTF
TGTGCCAGCAGTCCCCAGGGGCTCTACTATGGCTACACCTTC
>TRBV19|few|TRBJ1-5|.
CASSRGRYSNQPQHF
TGTGCCAGTAGTAGGGGACGGTATAGCAATCAGCCCCAGCATTTT
>TRBV24-1|once|TRBJ2-5|TRBD2
CATSDPTSGGSETQYF
TGTGCCACCAGTGATCCAACTAGCGGGGGGTCAGAGACCCAGTACTTC
>TRBV20-1|once|TRBJ2-7|TRBD1
CSARTGGTYEQYF
TGCAGTGCTCGGACAGGGGGGACCTACGAGCAGTACTTC
>TRBV20-1|.|TRBJ1-1|TRBD1
CSARGGTGILSNTEAFF
TGCAGTGCTAGGGGGGGGACAGGGATTTTGTCGAACACTGAAGCTTTCTTT
>TRBV6-5|.|TRBJ1-1|.
CASSWGTEAFF
TGTGCCAGCAGTTGGGGCACTGAAGCTTTCTTT
>TRBV2|once|TRBJ1-5|TRBD1
CASILETGKGGQPQHF
TGTGCCAGCATCCTAGAGACAGGGAAGGGGGGTCAGCCCCAGCATTTT
>TRBV20-1|few|TRBJ1-5|.
CSARDTRSNQPQHF
TGCAGTGCTAGAGATACCAGAAGCAATCAGCCCCAGCATTTT
>TRBV7-8|.|TRBJ1-1|.
CASSSRGSAEAFF
TGTGCCAGCAGTTCGAGGGGGTCGGCTGAAGCTTTCTTT